Following are 17 T cell receptor beta chains from one sample sequenced in a study of identifying expanded T cells in peripheral blood. Generated by immunoSEQ multiplex PCR, the TCRdb table keeps only in-frame clones and is missing some. The sample lists around 90,000 clones, around 88% occurring once. Specimen: blood. The receptors were sampled from a person between 18 and 69 years old in good health.

This chain connects TRBV28 to TRBJ1-2, with no clear D. Per the germline V gene, CDR1 is MDHEN and CDR2 is SYDVKM. The CDR3 runs to 13 residues. V was cut by 6 bases and J by 4 bases, with 12 bases left in between. For the CDR3, the DNA is TGTGCCAGCAGGGGCCGCGCGTCCTATGGCTACACCTTC. It codes for CASRGRASYGYTF.

The chain couples TRBV4-3 to TRBJ2-7; D possibly corresponds to TRBD2 (6 bases). Germline CDR1 is LGHNA and CDR2 is YSLEER. The CDR3 is 14 residues long. V lost 1 base and J 2 bases, leaving 9 bases between the germline ends. Here the CDR3 DNA reads TGCGCCAGCAGCCAAGGACTAGATACCTACGAGCAGTACTTC. Amino acids: CASSQGLDTYEQYF.

The V call is TRBV6-1, the J call TRBJ1-5; D unclear. Germline-derived CDR1 and CDR2 are MNHNS and SASEGT. Trimming removed 7 bases from V and 1 base from J, with 8 bases in between. The CDR3 is made up of 13 amino acids. The CDR3 DNA sequence: TGTGCCAGCACTTACCTCAGCAATCAGCCCCAGCATTTT. This codes for CASTYLSNQPQHF.

CDR3 sequence: CASSRIFGGRNTGELFF. The CDR3 bases are TGTGCCAGTAGTAGGATCTTCGGGGGCCGGAACACCGGGGAGCTGTTTTTT. The chain couples TRBV19 to TRBJ2-2; D tentatively fits TRBD1 or TRBD2 (6 bases each). The germline V and J ends were trimmed by 4 bases and 1 base, with 16 bases remaining between them. This CDR3 spans 17 amino acids. In germline, CDR1 is LNHDA, CDR2 SQIVND (reference sequence).

V is TRBV30 and J is TRBJ2-2; TRBD1 is a possible D gene (6 bases). Germline V CDR1 and CDR2: GTSNPN, SVGIG (reference sequence). This CDR3 spans 13 amino acids. V dropped 0 bases and J dropped 7 bases, with 9 bases sitting between them. The CDR3 bases are TGTGCCTGGAGTGTACTAGGGGGCGGGGAGCTGTTTTTT. This codes for CAWSVLGGGELFF.

Ten or more counts support this clone. The chain couples TRBV7-8 to TRBJ2-7, with 9 bases that match TRBD2. From germline, CDR1 is SGHVS and CDR2 FQNEAQ. V lost 1 base to trimming and J lost 5 bases; unmatched junction nucleotides: 15. The CDR3 sequence is 18 residues long. CDR3 loop: CASSLEVRGSGRTDEQYF. The CDR3 DNA reads as TGTGCCAGCAGCTTAGAGGTCCGGGGGAGCGGGAGGACAGACGAGCAGTACTTC.

The chain has TRBV28 and TRBJ2-1; D gene ambiguous. Germline-derived CDR1 and CDR2 are MDHEN and SYDVKM. V lost 2 bases and J 2 bases, leaving 13 bases between the germline ends. The CDR3 length is 16 residues. The CDR3 sequence: CASSLITRSPYNEQFF. The CDR3 DNA reads TGTGCCAGCAGTTTAATAACCAGGTCACCCTACAATGAGCAGTTCTTC.

V gene TRBV27 combines with J gene TRBJ2-1, with 11 bases aligning to TRBD2. Germline-derived CDR1 and CDR2 are MNHEY and SMNVEV (reference sequence). Trimming at V came to 4 bases and at J to 7 bases, leaving 9 bases not matched to a gene. This CDR3 region has 16 residues. This CDR3 is CASSSPGLAEGNEQFF. The CDR3 DNA is TGTGCCAGCAGTTCCCCGGGACTAGCGGAGGGTAATGAGCAGTTCTTC.

The chain uses TRBV6-1 and TRBJ1-2; D not resolved. V was cut by 1 base and J by 0 bases, with 15 bases left in between. The V gene's germline CDR1 is MNHNS and CDR2 SASEGT. The CDR3 is 17 residues long. The CDR3 DNA follows: TGTGCCAGCAGTGAAGGTCCCGGCGACGGACCTAACTATGGCTACACCTTC. It is translated as CASSEGPGDGPNYGYTF.

The chain combines TRBV7-9 with TRBJ2-1, with a weak D call TRBD2 (5 bases). V was pared by 3 bases and J by 11 bases, with 5 bases between. The CDR3 length is 10 residues. Germline values: CDR1 SEHNR, CDR2 FQNEAQ (reference sequence). The CDR3 reads CASSLTKQFF. The CDR3 region has the DNA TGTGCCAGCAGCTTGACTAAGCAGTTCTTC.

This chain uses TRBV6-1 with TRBJ1-1; TRBD1 might be the D (6 bases). CDR3 size: 15 residues. Germline V gene sequence: CDR1 MNHNS, CDR2 SASEGT. V was clipped by 4 bases and J by 1 base, with 13 bases between them. The CDR3: CASSALQGGNTEAFF. CDR3 in DNA: TGTGCCAGCAGTGCGTTACAGGGAGGGAACACTGAAGCTTTCTTT.

This chain uses TRBV30 with TRBJ2-6, with no clear D. CDR1 GTSNPN and CDR2 SVGIG come from the germline V gene (reference sequence). The V gene lost 1 base and the J gene lost 2 bases, with 6 bases spanning the gap. The CDR3 loop spans 14 amino acids. The CDR3 nucleotides are TGTGCCTGGAGTGGGCTGACTGGGGCCAACGTCCTGACTTTC. Residues: CAWSGLTGANVLTF.

This chain joins TRBV19 and TRBJ2-2; perhaps TRBD1 as D (6 bases). Germline V lookup: CDR1 LNHDA, CDR2 SQIVND (reference sequence). The CDR3 is 13 amino acids. The V end was cut by 1 base, the J end by 6 bases, with 6 bases between. The CDR3 protein is CASSIGGPGELFF. CDR3 DNA sequence: TGTGCCAGTAGTATAGGGGGGCCCGGGGAGCTGTTTTTT.

The chain employs TRBV6-5 and TRBJ2-3; 11 nucleotides align to TRBD2. J lost 3 bases, V lost 8 bases, and 1 base had no gene match. The CDR3 is 13 residues long. CDR1 is MNHEY and CDR2 is SVGAGI in the germline V gene. The CDR3 loop is CASGTSGTDTQYF. DNA for the CDR3: TGTGCCAGCGGGACTAGCGGTACAGATACGCAGTATTTT.

The chain has TRBV18 and TRBJ1-1, with D possibly TRBD1 on 6 matching bases. Trimming shortened V by 4 bases and J by 6 bases, and 15 bases separated the two germline ends. Germline CDR1 is KGHSH and CDR2 is LQKENI. This CDR3 is 14 amino acids long. The CDR3 DNA reads as TGTGCCAGCTCACGCCCCCATCAGGGGTCTGAAGCTTTCTTT. This sequence encodes CASSRPHQGSEAFF. The whole variable domain, remainder taken from reference TRBV18 and TRBJ1-1, is NAGVMQNPRHLVRRRGQEARLRCSPMKGHSHVYWYRQLPEEGLKFMVYLQKENIIDESGMPKERFSAEFPKEGPSILRIQQVVRGDSAAYFCASSRPHQGSEAFFGQGTRLTVV.

V and J are TRBV4-3 and TRBJ2-1; the match to TRBD2 covers 7 bases. Trimming removed 3 bases from V and 4 bases from J; junction bases left unmatched: 6. The CDR3 is 15 amino acids. Germline loops: CDR1 LGHNA, CDR2 YSLEER. Written as DNA, the CDR3 is TGCGCCAGCAGCCAGTCTAGCGGTGATTACAATGAGCAGTTCTTC. Its translation: CASSQSSGDYNEQFF.

The gene calls are TRBV14 and TRBJ2-2; D gene uncertain. The CDR3 covers 12 residues. Trimming took off 7 bases at V and 7 bases at J, with 10 bases between the two ends. CDR1 and CDR2 from the germline V gene are SGHDN and FVKESK. The CDR3 sequence: CASNQVRGELFF. The CDR3 region has the DNA TGTGCCAGCAACCAGGTTCGCGGGGAGCTGTTTTTT. The full variable domain, rest sourced from reference TRBV14 and TRBJ2-2, is EAGVTQFPSHSVIEKGQTVTLRCDPISGHDNLYWYRRVMGKEIKFLLHFVKESKQDESGMPNNRFLAERTGGTYSTLKVQPAELEDSGVYFCASNQVRGELFFGEGSRLTVL.